These 23 T cell receptor beta chains originate from one sample sequenced in a study of shared clonotypes between healthy human individuals (TCRdb year 2020). CD8 naive samples were CD45RO-negative cells positively selected for CCR7, giving a CD45RA+CCR7+ population that excluded TemRA cells. The library was prepared using the immunoSEQ multiplex PCR assay. TCRdb took this table from immuneACCESS and kept in-frame rearrangements with V and J called. Such tables lack part of the clones; where checked against another copy, unresolved V genes explain under half of the gap, and the rest is unexplained. Counted in this sample were about 2.1 million clones; around 95% of them appeared once. The ten largest clones add up to about 1.7% of the sample. Sequenced input: naive CD8+ T cells from PBMCs. The sample's cell subset or site label is to be understood as: CD45RA+CCR7+. The receptors derive from a man aged 18 to 35 in good health. Some clones in this sample may be carry-over from other donors' samples.

The chain couples TRBV28 to TRBJ2-3; the match to TRBD2 covers 15 bases. The junction had 16 bases not matched to a gene; V was cut back by 7 bases and J by 5 bases. Germline CDR1 MDHEN, CDR2 SYDVKM. This CDR3 contains 19 residues. CDR3 sequence reads: CASNPWTSGRARLGDTQYF. The CDR3 bases are TGTGCCAGCAACCCCTGGACTAGCGGGAGGGCCCGACTTGGAGATACGCAGTATTTT.

The chain employs TRBV27 and TRBJ2-7, with D perhaps given as TRBD1 or TRBD2 (7 bases each). CDR1 MNHEY and CDR2 SMNVEV come from the germline V gene (reference sequence). The CDR3 has 16 residues. V gave up 5 bases and J gave up 2 bases, with 19 bases separating them. The CDR3: CASSPSGGGVTYEQYF. CDR3 sequence (DNA): TGTGCCAGCAGTCCTAGCGGAGGGGGCGTCACCTACGAGCAGTACTTC.

This clone has only a few counts. The chain couples TRBV7-7 to TRBJ2-2; 7 nucleotides agree with TRBD2. Looked up from germline, CDR1 is SSHAT and CDR2 is FNYEAQ (reference sequence). The trim removed 5 bases at V and 2 bases at J, leaving 8 bases unmatched. This CDR3 contains 16 residues. The CDR3: CASSPLGRANTGELFF. The DNA of the CDR3 is TGTGCCAGCAGCCCGCTAGGGAGGGCCAACACCGGGGAGCTGTTTTTT.

The V and J genes are TRBV9 and TRBJ1-5, with a possible D match to TRBD1 (6 bases). CDR1 SGDLS and CDR2 YYNGEE come from the germline V gene. V was trimmed by 3 bases and J by 7 bases, leaving 14 bases between them. This CDR3 region has 14 residues. CDR3 amino acids: CASSAQGFGQPQHF. CDR3 in DNA: TGTGCCAGCAGCGCACAGGGATTCGGACAGCCCCAGCATTTT. Supplemented by reference TRBV9 and TRBJ1-5, the full variable domain reads DSGVTQTPKHLITATGQRVTLRCSPRSGDLSVYWYQQSLDQGLQFLIQYYNGEERAKGNILERFSAQQFPDLHSELNLSSLELGDSALYFCASSAQGFGQPQHFGDGTRLSIL.

The CDR3 here is CASSREGQGFYEQYF. CDR3 bases: TGCGCCAGCAGCCGAGAGGGCCAGGGGTTCTACGAGCAGTACTTC. J is TRBJ2-7 and V is TRBV4-3, with D possibly matching TRBD1 (6 bases). V was pared by 4 bases and J by 3 bases, with 16 bases between. The CDR3 sequence is 15 residues long. The germline CDR1 and CDR2 sequences are LGHNA and YSLEER.

The rearrangement joins TRBV5-6 to TRBJ2-7; D may be TRBD1 or TRBD2 (5 bases each). With 7 bases removed from V and 4 bases from J, the gap between germline ends came to 15 bases. The CDR3 runs 13 residues. The germline CDR1 and CDR2 sequences are SGHDT and YYEEEE. CDR3 DNA sequence: TGTGCCAGCCGGGGAAGGGGAAGATACGAGCAGTACTTC. It encodes CASRGRGRYEQYF.

This chain uses TRBV6-1 with TRBJ2-7; perhaps TRBD2 as D (7 bases). CDR1 MNHNS and CDR2 SASEGT come from the germline V gene. The V gene lost 2 bases and the J gene lost 4 bases, with 21 bases spanning the gap. The CDR3 is made up of 17 amino acids. CDR3 sequence (DNA): TGTGCCAGCAGTGAACTCGGAAGTCCCGGGGGGCCATACGAGCAGTACTTC. Amino acids: CASSELGSPGGPYEQYF.

As concerns this clone: Sequence at one end of the junction differs from germline and may be a read error. The chain joins TRBV5-4 to TRBJ2-3; D ambiguous. Germline CDR1 and CDR2: SGHNT and YYREEE (reference sequence). This CDR3 is 13 amino acids long. CDR3 DNA: TGTGCCAGCAGCTTGGTAGGCACCGATACGCAGTATTTT. Protein product: CASSLVGTDTQYF.

This clone was recorded only once. This chain links TRBV28 with TRBJ2-1; 8 nucleotides match TRBD2. After removal of 6 bases from V and 4 bases from J, the junction contained 11 bases not matched to a gene. This CDR3 has 16 amino acids. Looked up from germline, CDR1 is MDHEN and CDR2 is SYDVKM. CDR3 sequence reads: CASRVKQGLVYNEQFF. The CDR3 nucleotides read TGTGCCAGCAGGGTGAAGCAGGGACTAGTTTACAATGAGCAGTTCTTC. Full variable domain (rest looked up from reference TRBV28 and TRBJ2-1): DVKVTQSSRYLVKRTGEKVFLECVQDMDHENMFWYRQDPGLGLRLIYFSYDVKMKEKGDIPEGYSVSREKKERFSLILESASTNQTSMYLCASRVKQGLVYNEQFFGPGTRLTVL.

Points on this clone: Other DNA variants within this sample encode the same CDR3. The chain joins TRBV4-1 to TRBJ2-5; TRBD1 matches 8 bases. J was trimmed by 5 bases and V by 5 bases; bases with no gene match: 13. Germline values: CDR1 MGHRA, CDR2 YSYEKL. CDR3 size: 16 residues. CDR3 in DNA: TGCGCCAGCAGCTTAGAAACAGGACAGGGTGGGGAGACCCAGTACTTC. This codes for CASSLETGQGGETQYF.

The rearrangement joins TRBV10-3 to TRBJ2-5; 8 bases are shared with TRBD2. CDR1 and CDR2 from the germline V gene are ENHRY and SYGVKD. This CDR3 comprises 16 residues. The J segment lost 1 base and the V segment lost 3 bases, leaving 7 bases of the junction unmatched. This CDR3 is CAISELLADVQETQYF. CDR3 bases: TGTGCCATCAGTGAACTACTAGCGGATGTCCAAGAGACCCAGTACTTC.

This rearrangement joins TRBV9 to TRBJ2-3, with 10 bases identical to TRBD2. This CDR3 has 17 residues. Germline V CDR1 and CDR2: SGDLS, YYNGEE. With V trimmed by 0 bases and J by 4 bases, 8 bases remained unmatched. CDR3 sequence reads: CASSVDWLAGESDTQYF. Written as DNA, the CDR3 is TGTGCCAGCAGCGTAGATTGGCTAGCGGGAGAGTCAGATACGCAGTATTTT.

The chain joins TRBV7-2 to TRBJ1-1; a possible D gene is TRBD1 (5 bases). V lost 5 bases and J 4 bases, leaving 11 bases between the germline ends. The length of the CDR3 is 13 residues. CDR1 SGHTA and CDR2 FQGNSA come from the germline V gene. CDR3 DNA: TGTGCCAGCAGCCCCGGGGCCGTCACTGAAGCTTTCTTT. Protein: CASSPGAVTEAFF.

Written as DNA, the CDR3 is TGTGCCAGCAGCCTCACGATACAGACTGCTCGCGGGAGAATTGACAATGAGCAGTTCTTC. It translates to CASSLTIQTARGRIDNEQFF. The rearrangement joins TRBV28 to TRBJ2-1; TRBD2 matches at 7 bases. The V and J ends lost 6 bases and 5 bases, in that order; junction bases with no gene match: 25. Germline V lookup: CDR1 MDHEN, CDR2 SYDVKM. The CDR3 covers 20 residues.

J is TRBJ2-7 and V is TRBV15, with 7 bases that match TRBD1. The CDR3 is made up of 14 amino acids. Per the germline V gene, CDR1 is LNHNV and CDR2 is YYDKDF (reference sequence). Trimming cost V 5 bases and J 3 bases; bases outside gene matches: 7. The CDR3 reads CATSGRDRVYEQYF. The CDR3 DNA is TGTGCCACCAGCGGCCGGGACAGAGTCTACGAGCAGTACTTC.

This rearrangement joins TRBV7-9 to TRBJ2-5, with TRBD1 as a possible D gene (6 bases). The CDR3 is 16 residues long. The V gene lost 1 base and the J gene lost 7 bases, with 19 bases spanning the gap. Germline V gives CDR1 SEHNR, CDR2 FQNEAQ (reference sequence). The CDR3 sequence: CASSLVSGELGLTQYF. The CDR3 DNA reads as TGTGCCAGCAGCTTAGTGTCAGGGGAGCTTGGGTTGACCCAGTACTTC.

The chain carries TRBV29-1 and TRBJ1-2; a weak D match, TRBD1 (6 bases). V dropped 0 bases and J dropped 1 base, with 21 bases sitting between them. The CDR3 extends over 18 amino acids. CDR1 and CDR2 from the germline V gene are SQVTM and ANQGSEA. The DNA for the CDR3 is TGCAGCGTTGAAGATTCCCGGGGGGACAAGTATTATAACTATGGCTACACCTTC. It encodes CSVEDSRGDKYYNYGYTF.

The rearrangement links TRBV27 to TRBJ2-1, with 11 nucleotides matching TRBD2. The junction had 11 bases not matched to a gene; V was cut back by 4 bases and J by 6 bases. Germline V gene lookup returns CDR1 MNHEY and CDR2 SMNVEV (reference sequence). This CDR3 has 17 residues. CDR3 nucleotides: TGTGCCAGCAGTTCCCACCTCGGACTAGCGGGTCCCAATGAGCAGTTCTTC. Amino acids: CASSSHLGLAGPNEQFF.

The rearrangement links TRBV30 to TRBJ2-1, with D perhaps matching TRBD2 (7 bases). V dropped 5 bases and J dropped 1 base, with 12 bases sitting between them. Per the germline V gene, CDR1 is GTSNPN and CDR2 is SVGIG (reference sequence). CDR3 size: 14 residues. CDR3 residues: CAWAGRGSYNEQFF. The DNA of the CDR3 is TGTGCCTGGGCGGGGAGGGGGTCCTACAATGAGCAGTTCTTC. The full variable domain, in which reference TRBV30 and TRBJ2-1 provide the parts outside the CDR3, is SQTIHQWPATLVQPVGSPLSLECTVEGTSNPNLYWYRQAAGRGLQLLFYSVGIGQISSEVPQNLSASRPQDRQFILSSKKLLLSDSGFYLCAWAGRGSYNEQFFGPGTRLTVL.

The J gene is TRBJ2-7, the V gene TRBV7-8; either TRBD1 or TRBD2 may supply D (5 bases each). The CDR3 sequence is 13 residues long. Trimming cost V 5 bases and J 9 bases, with 17 bases left between them. Per the germline V gene, CDR1 is SGHVS and CDR2 is FQNEAQ. The CDR3 spells CASSQGPQDGQYF. DNA for the CDR3: TGTGCCAGCAGCCAGGGACCCCAAGATGGGCAGTACTTC.

The chain employs TRBV7-9 and TRBJ1-6; 9 bases fit TRBD1. V lost 5 bases, J lost 13 bases, and 12 bases stayed unmatched. Germline assignment: CDR1 SEHNR and CDR2 FQNEAQ (reference sequence). This CDR3 contains 15 residues. This chain's CDR3 is CASSTQGGGQGPLHF. In nucleotides, the CDR3 is TGTGCCAGCAGCACCCAAGGGGGTGGACAGGGGCCCCTCCACTTT.

The chain couples TRBV9 to TRBJ2-2; tentatively, D is TRBD2 (7 bases). V was cut by 4 bases and J by 4 bases, with 14 bases left in between. Looked up from germline, CDR1 is SGDLS and CDR2 is YYNGEE. CDR3 size: 15 residues. The CDR3 nucleotides are TGTGCCAGCAGCCCCCGGGGGGCTAGCACCGGGGAGCTGTTTTTT. Translation: CASSPRGASTGELFF.

The chain is built from TRBV7-9 and TRBJ2-1; possible D gene TRBD2, 6 bases. The CDR3 is 15 residues long. Germline CDR1 and CDR2: SEHNR and FQNEAQ (reference sequence). V lost 4 bases and J 0 bases, leaving 10 bases between the germline ends. The CDR3 coding sequence is TGTGCCAGCAGCTCGGGACTGAGCTCCTACAATGAGCAGTTCTTC. Protein: CASSSGLSSYNEQFF.